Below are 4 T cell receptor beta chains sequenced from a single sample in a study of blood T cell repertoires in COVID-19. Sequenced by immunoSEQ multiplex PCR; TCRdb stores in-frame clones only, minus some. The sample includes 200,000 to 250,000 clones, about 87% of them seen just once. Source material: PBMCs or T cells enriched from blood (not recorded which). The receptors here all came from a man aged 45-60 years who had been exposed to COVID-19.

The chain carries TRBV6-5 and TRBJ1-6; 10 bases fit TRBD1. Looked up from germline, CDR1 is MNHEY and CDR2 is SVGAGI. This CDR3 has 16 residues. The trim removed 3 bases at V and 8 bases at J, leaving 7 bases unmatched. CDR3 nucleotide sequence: TGTGCCAGCAGTTATTCCCAGACAGGGGGCGATTCACCCCTCCACTTT. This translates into CASSYSQTGGDSPLHF.

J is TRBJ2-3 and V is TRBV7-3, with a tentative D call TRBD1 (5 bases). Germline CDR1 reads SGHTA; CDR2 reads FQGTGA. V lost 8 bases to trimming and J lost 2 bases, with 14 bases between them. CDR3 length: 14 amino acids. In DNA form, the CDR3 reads TGTGCCAGCGGGCCTGACAGTACCACAGATACGCAGTATTTT. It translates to CASGPDSTTDTQYF.

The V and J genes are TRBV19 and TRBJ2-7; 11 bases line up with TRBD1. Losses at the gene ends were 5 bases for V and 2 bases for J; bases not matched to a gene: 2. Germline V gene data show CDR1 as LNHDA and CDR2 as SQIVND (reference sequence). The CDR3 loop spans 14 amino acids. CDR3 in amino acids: CASSQGQGAYEQYF. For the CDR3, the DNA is TGTGCCAGTAGTCAGGGACAGGGGGCCTACGAGCAGTACTTC.

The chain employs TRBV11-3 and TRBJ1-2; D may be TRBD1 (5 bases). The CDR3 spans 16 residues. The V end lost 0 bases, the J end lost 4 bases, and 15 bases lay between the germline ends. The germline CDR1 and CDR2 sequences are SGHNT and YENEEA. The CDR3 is CASSLDQGGETYGYTF. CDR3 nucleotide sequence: TGTGCCAGCAGCTTAGATCAAGGAGGGGAGACCTATGGCTACACCTTC.